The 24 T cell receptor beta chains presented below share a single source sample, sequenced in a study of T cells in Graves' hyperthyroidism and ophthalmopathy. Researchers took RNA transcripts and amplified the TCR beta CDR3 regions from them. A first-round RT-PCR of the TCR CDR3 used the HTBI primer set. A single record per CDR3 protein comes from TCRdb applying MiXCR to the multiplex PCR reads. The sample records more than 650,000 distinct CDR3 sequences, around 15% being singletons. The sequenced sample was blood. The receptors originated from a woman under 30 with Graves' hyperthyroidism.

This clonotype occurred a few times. CDR3 nucleotide sequence: TGTGCCAGCAGTGAAAGGGGGAACGAGGCTGAAGCTTTCTTT. Its translation: CASSERGNEAEAFF. This chain joins TRBV6-1 and TRBJ1-1; possible D gene TRBD1, 6 bases. The CDR3 extends over 14 amino acids. Per the germline V gene, CDR1 is MNHNS and CDR2 is SASEGT. With 2 bases removed from V and 6 bases from J, the gap between germline ends came to 13 bases.

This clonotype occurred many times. The CDR3 sequence is CASSGQRELNEQFF. CDR3 nucleotides: TGCGCCAGCAGCGGCCAGCGGGAGCTCAATGAGCAGTTCTTC. This sequence joins TRBV5-1 and TRBJ2-1, with 8 bases identical to TRBD2. With 4 bases clipped from V and 6 bases from J, the junction kept 6 bases outside the gene matches. The CDR3 is 14 residues long. The germline gives CDR1 SGHRS, CDR2 YFSETQ.

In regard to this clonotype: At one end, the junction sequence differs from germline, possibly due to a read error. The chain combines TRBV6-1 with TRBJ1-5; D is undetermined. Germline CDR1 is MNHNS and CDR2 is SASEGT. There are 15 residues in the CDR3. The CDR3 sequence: CASSPAVYSNQPQRF. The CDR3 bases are TGTGCCAGCAGCCCCGCTGTCTATAGCAATCAGCCCCAGCGTTTT.

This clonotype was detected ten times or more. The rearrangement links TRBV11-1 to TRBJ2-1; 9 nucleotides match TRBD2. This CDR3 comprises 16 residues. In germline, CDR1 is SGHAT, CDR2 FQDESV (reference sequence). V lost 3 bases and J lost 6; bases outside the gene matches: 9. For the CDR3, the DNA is TGTGCCAGCAGCTTCCTTCCTAGCGGGAACAGCAATGAGCAGTTCTTC. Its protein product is CASSFLPSGNSNEQFF.

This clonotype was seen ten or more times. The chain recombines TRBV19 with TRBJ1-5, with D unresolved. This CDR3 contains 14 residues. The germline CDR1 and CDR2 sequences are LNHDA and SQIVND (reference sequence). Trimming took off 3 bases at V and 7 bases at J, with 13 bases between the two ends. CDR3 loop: CASSIGTAWQPQHF. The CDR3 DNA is TGTGCCAGTAGTATCGGTACCGCTTGGCAGCCCCAGCATTTT.

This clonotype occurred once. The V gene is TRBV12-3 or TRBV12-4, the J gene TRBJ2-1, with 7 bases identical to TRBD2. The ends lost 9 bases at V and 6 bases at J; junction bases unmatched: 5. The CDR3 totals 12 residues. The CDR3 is CASWGGGNEQFF. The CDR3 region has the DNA TGTGCCAGTTGGGGGGGGGGCAATGAGCAGTTCTTC.

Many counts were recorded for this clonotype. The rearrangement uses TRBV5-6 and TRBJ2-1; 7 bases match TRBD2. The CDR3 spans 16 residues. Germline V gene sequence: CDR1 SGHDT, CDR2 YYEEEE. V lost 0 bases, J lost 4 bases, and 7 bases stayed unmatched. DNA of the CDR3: TGTGCCAGCAGCTTGGACGGCGGGACTACATACAATGAGCAGTTCTTC. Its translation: CASSLDGGTTYNEQFF.

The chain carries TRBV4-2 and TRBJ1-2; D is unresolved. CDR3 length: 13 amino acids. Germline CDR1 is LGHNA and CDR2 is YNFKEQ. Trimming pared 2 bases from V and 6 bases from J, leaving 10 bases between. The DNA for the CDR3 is TGTGCCAGCAGCCAAACAAAAGGGCATGGCTACACCTTC. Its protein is CASSQTKGHGYTF.

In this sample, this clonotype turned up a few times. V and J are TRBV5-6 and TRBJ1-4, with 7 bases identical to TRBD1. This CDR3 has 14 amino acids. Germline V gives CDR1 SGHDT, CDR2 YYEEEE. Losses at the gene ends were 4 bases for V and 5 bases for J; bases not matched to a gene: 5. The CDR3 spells CASSLQGINEKLFF. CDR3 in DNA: TGTGCCAGCAGCCTACAGGGGATCAATGAAAAACTGTTTTTT.

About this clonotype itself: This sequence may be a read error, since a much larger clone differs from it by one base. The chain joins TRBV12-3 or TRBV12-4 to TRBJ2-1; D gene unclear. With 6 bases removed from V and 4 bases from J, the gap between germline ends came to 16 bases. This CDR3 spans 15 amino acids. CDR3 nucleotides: TGTGCCAGCAGCGGTGGCCGTGGAGTTTACAATGAGCAGTTCTTC. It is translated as CASSGGRGVYNEQFF.

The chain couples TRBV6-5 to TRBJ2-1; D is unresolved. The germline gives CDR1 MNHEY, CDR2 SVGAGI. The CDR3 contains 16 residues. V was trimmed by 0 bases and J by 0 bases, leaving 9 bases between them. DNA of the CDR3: TGTGCCAGCAGTTACTCTGCAGTCAGCTCCTACAATGAGCAGTTCTTC. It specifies CASSYSAVSSYNEQFF.

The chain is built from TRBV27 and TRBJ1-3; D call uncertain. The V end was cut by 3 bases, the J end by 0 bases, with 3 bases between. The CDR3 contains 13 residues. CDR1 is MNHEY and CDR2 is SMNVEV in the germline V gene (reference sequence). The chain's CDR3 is CASSLISGNTIYF. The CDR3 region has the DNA TGTGCCAGCAGTTTGATCTCTGGAAACACCATATATTTT.

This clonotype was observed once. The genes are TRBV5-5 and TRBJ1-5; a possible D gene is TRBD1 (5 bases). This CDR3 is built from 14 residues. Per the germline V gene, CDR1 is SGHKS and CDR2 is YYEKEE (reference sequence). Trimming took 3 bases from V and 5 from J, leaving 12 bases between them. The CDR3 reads CASSWGDDDQPQHF. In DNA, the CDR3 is TGTGCCAGCAGCTGGGGGGACGACGATCAGCCCCAGCATTTT.

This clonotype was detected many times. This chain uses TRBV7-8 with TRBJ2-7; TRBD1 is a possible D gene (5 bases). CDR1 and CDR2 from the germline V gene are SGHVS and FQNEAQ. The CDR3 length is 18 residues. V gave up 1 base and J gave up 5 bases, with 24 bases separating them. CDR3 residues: CASSLGYRSPAPGDEQYF. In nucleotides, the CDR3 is TGTGCCAGCAGCTTAGGCTACAGGTCCCCAGCCCCAGGAGACGAGCAGTACTTC.

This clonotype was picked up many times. DNA for the CDR3: TGTGCCAGCAGCGAGGACAGGGGGCGAGAGACCCAGTACTTC. Encoded protein: CASSEDRGRETQYF. The V and J genes are TRBV7-2 and TRBJ2-5, with 11 bases that match TRBD1. The trim removed 5 bases at V and 4 bases at J, leaving 3 bases unmatched. The CDR3 spans 14 residues. CDR1 and CDR2 from the germline V gene are SGHTA and FQGNSA.

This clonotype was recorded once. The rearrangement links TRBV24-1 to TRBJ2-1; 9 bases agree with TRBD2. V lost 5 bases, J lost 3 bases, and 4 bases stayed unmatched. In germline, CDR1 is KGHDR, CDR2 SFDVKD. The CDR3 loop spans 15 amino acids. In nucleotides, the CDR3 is TGTGCCACCAGTGGGCGGACTAGCGACTACAATGAGCAGTTCTTC. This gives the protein CATSGRTSDYNEQFF.

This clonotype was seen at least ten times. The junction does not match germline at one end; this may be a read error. The CDR3 here is CVWTGSRDTEAFF. DNA for the CDR3: TGTGTCTGGACAGGGTCGAGAGACACTGAAGCTTTCTTT. This chain connects TRBV30 to TRBJ1-1; 8 bases fit TRBD1. The germline CDR1 and CDR2 sequences are GTSNPN and SVGIG (reference sequence). This CDR3 spans 13 amino acids.

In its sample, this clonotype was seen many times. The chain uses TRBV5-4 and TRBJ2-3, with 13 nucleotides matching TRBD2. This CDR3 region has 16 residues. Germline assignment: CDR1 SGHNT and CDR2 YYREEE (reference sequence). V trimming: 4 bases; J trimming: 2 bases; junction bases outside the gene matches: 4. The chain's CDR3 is CASSEGLAGNTDTQYF. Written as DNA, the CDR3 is TGTGCCAGCAGCGAGGGACTAGCGGGAAACACAGATACGCAGTATTTT. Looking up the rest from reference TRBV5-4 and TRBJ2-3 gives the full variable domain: ETGVTQSPTHLIKTRGQQVTLRCSSQSGHNTVSWYQQALGQGPQFIFQYYREEENGRGNFPPRFSGLQFPNYSSELNVNALELDDSALYLCASSEGLAGNTDTQYFGPGTRLTVL.

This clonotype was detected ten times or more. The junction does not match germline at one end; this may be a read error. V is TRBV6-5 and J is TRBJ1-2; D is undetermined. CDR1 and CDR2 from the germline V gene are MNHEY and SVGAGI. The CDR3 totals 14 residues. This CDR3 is CASSYSDFNSGYTF. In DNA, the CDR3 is TGTGCCAGCAGTTACTCAGACTTCAACTCTGGCTACACCTTC.

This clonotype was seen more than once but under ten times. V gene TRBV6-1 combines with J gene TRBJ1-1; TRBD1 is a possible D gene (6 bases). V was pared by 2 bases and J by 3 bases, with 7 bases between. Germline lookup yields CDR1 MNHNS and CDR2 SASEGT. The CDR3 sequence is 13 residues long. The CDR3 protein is CASSERGYTEAFF. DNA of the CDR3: TGTGCCAGCAGTGAAAGGGGGTACACTGAAGCTTTCTTT.

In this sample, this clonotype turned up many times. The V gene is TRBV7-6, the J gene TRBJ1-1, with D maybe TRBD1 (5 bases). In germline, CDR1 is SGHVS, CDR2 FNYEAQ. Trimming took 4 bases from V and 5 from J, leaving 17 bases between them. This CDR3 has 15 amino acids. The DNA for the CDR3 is TGTGCCAGCAGCTCCAAAACAGGCCGAGTTACTGAAGCTTTCTTT. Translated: CASSSKTGRVTEAFF.

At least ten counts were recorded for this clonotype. The CDR3 reads CATSDPTGGLQETQYF. CDR3 DNA sequence: TGTGCCACCAGTGATCCAACCGGGGGCCTCCAAGAGACCCAGTACTTC. This chain connects TRBV24-1 to TRBJ2-5; D is possibly TRBD1 or TRBD2 (6 bases each). The CDR3 covers 16 residues. Per germline, CDR1 KGHDR and CDR2 SFDVKD. V was clipped by 3 bases and J by 1 base, with 14 bases between them.

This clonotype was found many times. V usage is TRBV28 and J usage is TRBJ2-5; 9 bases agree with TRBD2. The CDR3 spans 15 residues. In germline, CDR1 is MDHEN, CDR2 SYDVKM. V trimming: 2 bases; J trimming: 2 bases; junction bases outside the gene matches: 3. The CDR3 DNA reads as TGTGCCAGCAGTTTAGCGGCGGGAGGGCAAGAGACCCAGTACTTC. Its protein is CASSLAAGGQETQYF.

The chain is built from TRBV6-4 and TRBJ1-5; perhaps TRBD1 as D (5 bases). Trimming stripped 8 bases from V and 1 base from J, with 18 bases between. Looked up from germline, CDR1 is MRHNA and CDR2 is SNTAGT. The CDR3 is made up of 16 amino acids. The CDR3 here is CASASGAGISNQPQHF. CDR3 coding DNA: TGTGCCAGCGCCTCCGGGGCAGGGATAAGCAATCAGCCCCAGCATTTT.